Presented here are 31 T cell receptor beta chains from one specimen sequenced in a study of regulatory T cells in long-lasting Graves disease. Time point: newly diagnosed GD, antithyroid drugs for less than 3 months. Generation of the TCR library employed RNA extracted from PBMCs. TCR beta libraries were built with iRepertoire HTBI primers and Arm-PCR of CDR3 regions. MiXCR, applied by TCRdb to the multiplex PCR reads, yields one record per CDR3 protein. The repertoire holds some 490,000 distinct CDR3 sequences, with approximately 12% as singletons. The same specimen was also included in a second study, on T cells in Graves' hyperthyroidism and ophthalmopathy.

This specimen was peripheral blood mononuclear cells (PBMCs), taken at new diagnosis, from a patient treated with antithyroid drugs. The receptors come from a woman aged 25-40 years with Graves disease.

This clonotype was seen at least ten times. The rearrangement joins TRBV27 to TRBJ2-7; the match to TRBD2 covers 10 bases. Germline assignment: CDR1 MNHEY and CDR2 SMNVEV (reference sequence). The CDR3 contains 15 residues. Trimming took 2 bases from V and 5 from J; bases not matched to a gene: 6. This CDR3 reads CASSLVAGGLDEQYF. The CDR3 DNA reads as TGTGCCAGCAGTTTAGTAGCGGGGGGTTTAGACGAGCAGTACTTC.

This clonotype was counted at least ten times. The chain has TRBV20-1 and TRBJ1-1; D is unresolved. The CDR3 is made up of 15 amino acids. CDR1 DFQATT and CDR2 SNEGSKA come from the germline V gene (reference sequence). The germline V and J ends were trimmed by 0 bases and 3 bases, with 14 bases remaining between them. The CDR3 protein is CSARDFRAGYTEAFF. The CDR3 nucleotides are TGCAGTGCTAGAGATTTTAGGGCGGGGTACACTGAAGCTTTCTTT.

This clonotype appeared a few times. This likely stems from a read error, as it lies one base from a far larger clone. CDR3 sequence: CASSELRAGHNEQFF. In nucleotides, the CDR3 is TGTGCCAGCAGTGAGTTGAGGGCGGGCCACAATGAGCAGTTCTTC. The chain couples TRBV2 to TRBJ2-5; TRBD2 is a possible D gene (5 bases). The DNA matches TRBJ2-1 better at its end, which makes the J call doubtful. Germline V gene lookup returns CDR1 SNHLY and CDR2 FYNNEI. This CDR3 spans 15 amino acids.

This clonotype was seen at least ten times. CDR3 protein: CASSVTANTEAFF. The CDR3 DNA is TGTGCCAGCAGTGTCACAGCGAACACTGAAGCTTTCTTT. The V and J genes are TRBV2 and TRBJ1-1; D remains ambiguous. Germline lookup yields CDR1 SNHLY and CDR2 FYNNEI. Trimming removed 4 bases at V and 1 base at J, with 7 bases between. The CDR3 spans 13 residues.

This clonotype was seen more than once but under ten times. The DNA for the CDR3 is TGTGCCAGTAGCATGGACAAAGAAAATCAGCCCCAGCATTTT. This gives the protein CASSMDKENQPQHF. This chain connects TRBV19 to TRBJ1-5, with D possibly matching TRBD1 (5 bases). The V end was cut by 6 bases, the J end by 4 bases, with 13 bases between. The germline V gene encodes CDR1 LNHDA and CDR2 SQIVND (reference sequence). The CDR3 is made up of 14 amino acids.

This clonotype was seen ten or more times. The genes are TRBV6-5 and TRBJ2-1; D ambiguous. The CDR3 consists of 13 residues. Germline V lookup: CDR1 MNHEY, CDR2 SVGAGI. Trimming cost V 3 bases and J 10 bases, with 13 bases left between them. The CDR3 region is CASSYGRRGEQFF. The CDR3 nucleotides are TGTGCCAGCAGTTATGGCCGGAGAGGCGAGCAGTTCTTC.

This clonotype was observed at least ten times. The rearrangement joins TRBV9 to TRBJ1-2; D is ambiguous. This CDR3 is 13 amino acids long. V was shortened by 4 bases and J by 6 bases, with 13 bases between the two germline ends. Germline values: CDR1 SGDLS, CDR2 YYNGEE. The CDR3 is CASSSNPRHGYTF. The CDR3 DNA follows: TGTGCCAGCAGCTCAAATCCACGGCATGGCTACACCTTC.

This clonotype has just a few counts. The V and J genes are TRBV29-1 and TRBJ2-1, with D possibly being TRBD1 or TRBD2 (6 bases each). The CDR3 contains 14 residues. Germline CDR1 reads SQVTM; CDR2 reads ANQGSEA. V was shortened by 2 bases and J by 10 bases, with 18 bases between the two germline ends. In DNA, the CDR3 is TGCAGCGTTGAAAGGGGGGCGACCGGTAGGGAGCAGTTCTTC. Residues: CSVERGATGREQFF.

This clonotype was counted ten times or more. This chain links TRBV6-2 or TRBV6-3 with TRBJ2-1, with a weak D call TRBD2 (5 bases). V dropped 8 bases and J dropped 2 bases, with 13 bases sitting between them. The CDR3 runs 14 residues. CDR1 and CDR2 (germline): MNHEY, SVGEGT. In nucleotides, the CDR3 is TGTGCCAGCCAGACCTACGGGACCTACAATGAGCAGTTCTTC. Its protein product is CASQTYGTYNEQFF.

This clonotype was counted ten times or more. The V gene is TRBV5-1, the J gene TRBJ1-1; D uncertain. The V end was cut by 0 bases, the J end by 3 bases, with 12 bases between. Germline assignment: CDR1 SGHRS and CDR2 YFSETQ. The CDR3 consists of 15 residues. As DNA, the CDR3 is TGCGCCAGCAGCTTGGGTTCCCGAAGGGACACTGAAGCTTTCTTT. Protein sequence: CASSLGSRRDTEAFF.

This clonotype has only a few counts. This chain joins TRBV10-3 and TRBJ2-1; D may correspond to TRBD1 or TRBD2 (5 bases each). CDR1 and CDR2 (germline): ENHRY, SYGVKD. This CDR3 is 13 amino acids long. Trimming stripped 0 bases from V and 8 bases from J, with 8 bases between. CDR3 in DNA: TGTGCCATCAGTGAGTCGTGGGGACATGAGCAGTTCTTC. Its protein product is CAISESWGHEQFF.

The V call is TRBV24-1, the J call TRBJ1-1; D gene unclear. Trimming cost V 3 bases and J 1 base, with 11 bases left between them. Germline V CDR1 and CDR2: KGHDR, SFDVKD. The CDR3 has 15 amino acids. The CDR3 here is CATSDPQRGNTEAFF. DNA of the CDR3: TGTGCCACCAGTGATCCGCAAAGAGGGAACACTGAAGCTTTCTTT.

Ten or more counts support this clonotype. In nucleotides, the CDR3 is TGTGCCAGCAGTTACCCCAATAACTATGGCTACACCTTC. Protein: CASSYPNNYGYTF. This sequence joins TRBV6-2 or TRBV6-3 and TRBJ1-2, with D hard to call. CDR1 is MNHEY and CDR2 is SVGEGT in the germline V gene. V lost 2 bases and J 1 base, leaving 5 bases between the germline ends. This CDR3 comprises 13 residues.

This clonotype was counted ten times or more. The V gene is TRBV5-6, the J gene TRBJ1-1; no definite D call. The V gene lost 2 bases and the J gene lost 5 bases, with 7 bases spanning the gap. Per germline, CDR1 SGHDT and CDR2 YYEEEE. The CDR3 spans 12 residues. The CDR3 DNA sequence: TGTGCCAGCAGCTTATATCGGACTGAAGCTTTCTTT. Translation gives CASSLYRTEAFF.

The chain links TRBV7-6 to TRBJ2-1; tentative D call: TRBD1 (6 bases). Germline-derived CDR1 and CDR2 are SGHVS and FNYEAQ. CDR3 size: 17 residues. The V gene lost 5 bases and the J gene lost 4 bases, with 21 bases spanning the gap. The DNA of the CDR3 is TGTGCCAGCAGCCCTTCCGCGGCGCAGGGGCTGTACAATGAGCAGTTCTTC. It encodes CASSPSAAQGLYNEQFF.

The J gene is TRBJ1-1, the V gene TRBV7-9; a weak D match, TRBD1 (6 bases). This CDR3 spans 22 amino acids. V was shortened by 5 bases and J by 0 bases, with 34 bases between the two germline ends. The germline V gene has CDR1 SEHNR and CDR2 FQNEAQ (reference sequence). CDR3 sequence: CASSPRHRDIDSKPPLNTEAFF. CDR3 nucleotides: TGTGCCAGCAGCCCGAGGCACCGGGACATCGACTCGAAGCCCCCTTTGAACACTGAAGCTTTCTTT.

This clonotype was recorded at least ten times. The V and J genes are TRBV24-1 and TRBJ1-1, with D possibly being TRBD1 (5 bases). The CDR3 runs 14 residues. Germline CDR1 reads KGHDR; CDR2 reads SFDVKD. V was cut by 2 bases and J by 8 bases, with 14 bases left in between. DNA for the CDR3: TGTGCCACCAGTGATTCGACGTCTTCAGGGGAAGCTTTCTTT. Encoded protein: CATSDSTSSGEAFF.

This clonotype was recorded many times. This chain joins TRBV6-1 and TRBJ2-7; D is perhaps TRBD1 (6 bases). The CDR3 loop spans 14 amino acids. The V end was cut by 7 bases, the J end by 1 base, with 14 bases between. Per germline, CDR1 MNHNS and CDR2 SASEGT. Written as DNA, the CDR3 is TGTGCCAGCAAAAAAGGGGGACAATCCTACGAGCAGTACTTC. Translation gives CASKKGGQSYEQYF.

This chain connects TRBV7-2 to TRBJ1-6; possible D gene TRBD1, 6 bases. Germline loops: CDR1 SGHTA, CDR2 FQGNSA. V was clipped by 4 bases and J by 7 bases, with 20 bases between them. The CDR3 has 17 amino acids. The DNA of the CDR3 is TGTGCCAGCAGCTCCTTGCGGGGGGCTAAACGAAATTCACCCCTCCACTTT. Protein: CASSSLRGAKRNSPLHF.

This clonotype was recorded many times. The V gene is TRBV20-1, the J gene TRBJ1-1; the D gene is possibly TRBD1 (5 bases). CDR1 is DFQATT, CDR2 SNEGSKA, per germline (reference sequence). The V end was cut by 3 bases, the J end by 6 bases, with 17 bases between. The CDR3 runs to 14 residues. The CDR3 spells CSAREGWVLPEAFF. CDR3 sequence (DNA): TGCAGTGCTAGGGAGGGGTGGGTTCTTCCTGAAGCTTTCTTT.

The chain carries TRBV4-1 and TRBJ2-3, with TRBD1 matching 7 bases. Trimming cost V 5 bases and J 4 bases; bases outside gene matches: 6. The CDR3 has 14 residues. Germline V CDR1 and CDR2: MGHRA, YSYEKL. Here the CDR3 reads CASSWRQGADTQYF. CDR3 DNA sequence: TGCGCCAGCAGCTGGAGACAGGGCGCAGATACGCAGTATTTT.

This clonotype was observed a handful of times. The chain joins TRBV15 to TRBJ2-2; D unresolved. The CDR3 sequence is 15 residues long. Trimming removed 0 bases at V and 2 bases at J, with 7 bases between. The germline V gene has CDR1 LNHNV and CDR2 YYDKDF (reference sequence). CDR3 sequence reads: CATSRDLVNTGELFF. As DNA, the CDR3 is TGTGCCACCAGCAGAGATCTGGTAAACACCGGGGAGCTGTTTTTT.

The chain is built from TRBV20-1 and TRBJ1-1; D is unresolved. From germline, CDR1 is DFQATT and CDR2 SNEGSKA (reference sequence). The CDR3 covers 11 residues. Trimming took off 5 bases at V and 3 bases at J, with 7 bases between the two ends. The CDR3 DNA reads as TGCAGTGCTCACATATACACTGAAGCTTTCTTT. As protein: CSAHIYTEAFF.

The V call is TRBV18, the J call TRBJ2-7; D might be TRBD2 (6 bases). The CDR3 runs to 13 residues. Per germline, CDR1 KGHSH and CDR2 LQKENI. The V gene lost 8 bases and the J gene lost 6 bases, with 17 bases spanning the gap. DNA for the CDR3: TGTGCCAGCCCCCAATCGAGGGACTCCGAGCAGTACTTC. Its translation is CASPQSRDSEQYF.

The chain recombines TRBV5-1 with TRBJ1-4; TRBD1 aligns across 9 bases. The V and J ends lost 4 bases and 5 bases, in that order; junction bases with no gene match: 3. This CDR3 region has 14 residues. CDR1 SGHRS and CDR2 YFSETQ come from the germline V gene. The CDR3, as DNA: TGCGCCAGCAGCACCGGACAGGGGAATGAAAAACTGTTTTTT. Protein product: CASSTGQGNEKLFF. The complete variable domain, with remaining parts taken from reference TRBV5-1 and TRBJ1-4, reads KAGVTQTPRYLIKTRGQQVTLSCSPISGHRSVSWYQQTPGQGLQFLFEYFSETQRNKGNFPGRFSGRQFSNSRSEMNVSTLELGDSALYLCASSTGQGNEKLFFGSGTQLSVL.

This clonotype was picked up one time. A read error may explain this, as a much larger clone is one base away. This chain joins TRBV20-1 and TRBJ2-1; D unresolved. Germline CDR1 is DFQATT and CDR2 is SNEGSKA (reference sequence). The CDR3 loop spans 15 amino acids. V dropped 3 bases and J dropped 2 bases, with 14 bases sitting between them. The CDR3, as DNA: TGCAGTGCTAGTGATCTGGGTGGGGCCTACAATGAGCAGTTCTTC. Protein: CSASDLGGAYNEQFF.

This clonotype was counted many times. The chain carries TRBV6-1 and TRBJ1-2; TRBD1 aligns across 8 bases. The CDR3 loop spans 14 amino acids. J gave up 4 bases and V 5 bases, and 6 bases lay outside the gene matches. CDR1 is MNHNS and CDR2 is SASEGT in the germline V gene. CDR3: CASSQDRGLYGYTF. The CDR3 nucleotides are TGTGCCAGCAGTCAAGACAGGGGCCTCTATGGCTACACCTTC.

CDR3 region: CASSSSGRDNEQFF. CDR3 nucleotides: TGTGCCAGCTCTAGTAGCGGGCGAGACAATGAGCAGTTCTTC. The genes are TRBV9 and TRBJ2-1, with TRBD2 matching over 7 bases. CDR1 and CDR2 (germline): SGDLS, YYNGEE. CDR3 length: 14 residues. The V and J ends lost 7 bases and 5 bases, in that order; junction bases with no gene match: 9.

Worth noting for this clonotype: A much larger clone differs from this one at a single base, so this may be a read error. CDR3 sequence reads: CVSKREPSLDEQFF. CDR3 in DNA: TGCGTCAGTAAGCGGGAGCCCTCCTTGGATGAGCAGTTCTTC. The V call is TRBV5-1, the J call TRBJ2-1, with TRBD2 matching over 8 bases. CDR3 length: 14 amino acids. From germline, CDR1 is SGHRS and CDR2 YFSETQ.

This clonotype was counted at least ten times. The chain employs TRBV7-8 and TRBJ1-3; D gene uncertain. CDR3 length: 17 residues. V dropped 3 bases and J dropped 4 bases, with 19 bases sitting between them. Germline CDR1 is SGHVS and CDR2 is FQNEAQ. The CDR3, as DNA: TGTGCCAGCAGCTTTATGCCCCTAGGGCAGGTGGGAAACACCATATATTTT. It translates to CASSFMPLGQVGNTIYF.

This clonotype was recorded at least ten times. The rearrangement joins TRBV29-1 to TRBJ2-3; the match to TRBD2 covers 7 bases. Trimming at V came to 4 bases and at J to 1 base, leaving 5 bases not matched to a gene. The CDR3 has 14 amino acids. The germline CDR1 and CDR2 sequences are SQVTM and ANQGSEA. CDR3 DNA: TGCAGCGTTGGGGGAGGGGATCGCACAGATACGCAGTATTTT. This sequence encodes CSVGGGDRTDTQYF.